Listed below are T cell receptor beta chains from one sample, sequenced in a study of blood T cell repertoires in COVID-19. TCRdb's table, derived via immunoSEQ multiplex PCR, lists solely in-frame clones and lacks some. This table has 55,000 to 75,000 clones, 86% appearing once. Sequencing was performed on peripheral blood. These receptors came from a man aged 50-59 years with acute or convalescent COVID-19. The conserved cysteine and the conserved F or W are not part of the CDR3 here. Not every row has a clone size; where given, it reads once, few, many or a size class.

- | TRBJ1-1 | TRBV7-2 | ASSPGSMNTEAF
- | TRBJ2-7 | TRBV12-5 | ASGLAGPYEQY
- | TRBJ2-7 | TRBV19 | ASSIIGTGSYEQY
- | TRBJ1-6 | TRBV6-1 | ASSEFGQNNSPLH
once | TRBJ2-7 | TRBV24-1 | ATSDPDRNNEQY
- | TRBJ1-3 | TRBV25-1 | ASRLGSGNTIY
- | TRBJ2-7 | TRBV30 | ACNFLSYEQY
- | TRBJ2-5 | TRBV5-1 | ASSLGQQETQY
- | TRBJ2-1 | TRBV20-1 | SAAVGEQF
few | TRBJ2-7 | TRBV7-3 | ASSSQGRSYEQY
- | TRBJ2-5 | TRBV19 | ASSPQGPGETQY
- | TRBJ1-2 | TRBV28 | ASCRVMDGYT
- | TRBJ1-6 | TRBV20-1 | SASLEGGSPLH
- | TRBJ2-7 | TRBV6-5 | ASRASGGYEQY
- | TRBJ2-4 | TRBV7-9 | ASSLQAGGQNIQY
- | TRBJ1-2 | TRBV12-3/TRBV12-4 | ASSLNRAGGYT
- | TRBJ1-5 | TRBV18 | ASSPPGQGAQPQH
- | TRBJ2-1 | TRBV7-3 | ASSLQIYNEQF
- | TRBJ1-2 | TRBV27 | ASSLTGGSGYT
- | TRBJ1-3 | TRBV5-1 | ASSLYRDSGNTIY
- | TRBJ2-3 | TRBV5-1 | ASSLFSGVSTDTQY
- | TRBJ1-2 | TRBV30 | AWRGDSYYGYT